This T cell receptor beta chain derives from a study of CD8 T cells in Susac syndrome. With random hexamers, reverse transcription was performed on about 0.5 to 1 ug of RNA. TCRdb itself ran the immunoSEQ multiplex PCR reads through MiXCR, one entry per CDR3 protein. The profile covers about 300,000 distinct CDR3 sequences, with over 75% appearing a single time and approximately 0.2% taken by the ten largest. The CDR3 totals 15 residues. The germline gives CDR1 SGHVS, CDR2 FNYEAQ. V was pared by 3 bases and J by 2 bases, with 11 bases between. The chain carries TRBV7-6 and TRBJ2-1; possible D gene TRBD1, 5 bases. Sample: CD8+ T cells from PBMCs. This TCR was recovered from a human donor with multiple sclerosis. The DNA of the CDR3 is TGTGCCAGCAGCTTTACAGGCCCGCCCTACAATGAGCAGTTCTTC. Protein sequence: CASSFTGPPYNEQFF. Supplemented by reference TRBV7-6 and TRBJ2-1, the full variable domain reads GAGVSQSPRYKVTKRGQDVALRCDPISGHVSLYWYRQALGQGPEFLTYFNYEAQQDKSGLPNDRFSAERPEGSISTLTIQRTEQRDSAMYRCASSFTGPPYNEQFFGPGTRLTVL.